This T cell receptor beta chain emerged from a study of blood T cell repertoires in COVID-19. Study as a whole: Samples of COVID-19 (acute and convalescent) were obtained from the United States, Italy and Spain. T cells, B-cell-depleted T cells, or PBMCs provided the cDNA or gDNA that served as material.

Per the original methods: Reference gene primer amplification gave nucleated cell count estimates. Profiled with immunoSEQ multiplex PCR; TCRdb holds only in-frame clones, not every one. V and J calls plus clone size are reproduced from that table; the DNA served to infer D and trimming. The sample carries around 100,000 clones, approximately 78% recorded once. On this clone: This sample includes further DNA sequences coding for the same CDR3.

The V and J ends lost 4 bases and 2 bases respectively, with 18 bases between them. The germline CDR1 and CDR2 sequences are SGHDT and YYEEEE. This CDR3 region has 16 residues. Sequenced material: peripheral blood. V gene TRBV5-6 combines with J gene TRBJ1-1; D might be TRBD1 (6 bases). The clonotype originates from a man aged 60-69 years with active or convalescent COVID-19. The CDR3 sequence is CASSLDRRRSNTEAFF. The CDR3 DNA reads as TGTGCCAGCAGCCTTGACAGGCGGAGGTCAAACACTGAAGCTTTCTTT.